The sequence of this T cell receptor (beta chain) was determined in a study of cytomegalovirus exposure and HLA in healthy donors. The PCR had 60 Vbeta and 13 Jbeta primers. The table came from immunoSEQ multiplex PCR; TCRdb's copy has only in-frame clones and leaves some out. The sample table includes some 75,000 clones. This CDR3 is 15 amino acids long. This clonotype originated in a man aged 35-49 years in good health and CMV-seronegative. The sequenced sample consisted of PBMCs. J is TRBJ2-1 and V is TRBV21-1; TRBD2, as called in the table, went unchecked against the DNA. TRBV21-1 counts as a pseudogene. The CDR3 DNA follows: TGTGCCAGCACCTCCCCAACGGGAGAGAGCGATGAGCAGTTCTTC. It yields the protein CASTSPTGESDEQFF.